This TCR beta chain derives from a study of cytomegalovirus exposure and HLA in healthy donors. Overall study results and limits: Most TCR sequences showed up rarely, but some public TCRs showed up in many donors.

Sequencing used immunoSEQ multiplex PCR; TCRdb keeps in-frame clones, though not all of them. The table shows about 160,000 clones, with around nine tenths occurring only once. This clone was observed many times. Its antigen is currently unknown. V lost 5 bases, J lost 5 bases, and 9 bases stayed unmatched. CDR1 is SGHTA, CDR2 FQGTGA, per germline. The CDR3 has 15 amino acids. This TCR derives from a woman under 30 in good health and CMV-seronegative. The sample was PBMCs. This rearrangement joins TRBV7-3 to TRBJ2-1; 7 nucleotides agree with TRBD2. The DNA of the CDR3 is TGTGCCAGCAGCCTGACCGGGACTATTAACAATGAGCAGTTCTTC. It translates to CASSLTGTINNEQFF.